This T cell receptor (beta chain) was identified during a study of cytomegalovirus exposure and HLA in healthy donors. J lost 3 bases, V lost 4 bases, and 7 bases had no gene match. The CDR3 sequence is 15 residues long. Per germline, CDR1 SGHRS and CDR2 YFSETQ. PCR employed 60 Vbeta and 13 Jbeta primers. Per the study methods: In a later analysis, around 10 million of 60 million to 80 million unique beta chains occurred in at least two donors. TCRdb keeps only in-frame clones here, not all; method: immunoSEQ multiplex PCR. Clonal size and the V and J genes are those of that table, whereas D and trimming came from the DNA. The table lists under 150,000 clones, 60% to 80% of them singletons. Study findings and constraints: A later analysis showed that HLA-associated TCR beta chains had undergone more clonal expansion than equally common others.

As for this clone: Its antigen is unknown.

This receptor was obtained from a woman aged 50 to 65 in good health and CMV-seronegative. Sequencing was carried out using PBMCs. This chain links TRBV5-1 with TRBJ1-1; 9 bases are shared with TRBD1. CDR3 sequence (DNA): TGCGCCAGCAGCGAACGACAGGGGGTGCACACTGAAGCTTTCTTT. Its translation is CASSERQGVHTEAFF.